Presented here are 13 T cell receptor beta chains from one specimen sequenced in a study of cytomegalovirus exposure and HLA in healthy donors. Both 60 Vbeta primers and 13 Jbeta primers went into the PCR. The method was immunoSEQ multiplex PCR; TCRdb's version includes in-frame clones alone and lacks a portion of them. The sample has 150,000 to 200,000 clones, about four fifths seen once. Sequenced material: PBMCs. These receptor sequences come from a man aged 18-30 years in good health and CMV-seronegative.

The rearrangement links TRBV4-3 to TRBJ2-3; D remains unclear. CDR1 is LGHNA and CDR2 is YSLEER in the germline V gene. The CDR3 contains 13 residues. V lost 0 bases and J 7 bases, leaving 8 bases between the germline ends. The CDR3 DNA reads TGCGCCAGCAGCCAAGAGGGCATGAATACGCAGTATTTT. Protein product: CASSQEGMNTQYF.

The rearrangement uses TRBV6-1 and TRBJ2-2; 8 bases match TRBD2. CDR3 length equals 14 residues. Germline V gene lookup returns CDR1 MNHNS and CDR2 SASEGT. The J segment lost 1 base and the V segment lost 8 bases, leaving 3 bases of the junction unmatched. The CDR3 bases are TGTGCCAGCTTGGGACTAGTGAACACCGGGGAGCTGTTTTTT. Its translation: CASLGLVNTGELFF.

J is TRBJ1-2 and V is TRBV4-3; D remains unclear. V shed 3 bases and J shed 8 bases, with 13 bases lying between them. CDR1 and CDR2 from the germline V gene are LGHNA and YSLEER. CDR3 length equals 13 residues. CDR3 coding DNA: TGCGCCAGCAGCCAGGTCTCAGGTGAGGGCTACACCTTC. Encoded protein: CASSQVSGEGYTF.

There are a few counts of this clone. The chain carries TRBV11-2 and TRBJ1-2; no reliable D call. This CDR3 spans 15 amino acids. The V gene's germline CDR1 is SGHAT and CDR2 FQNNGV. Trimming shortened V by 4 bases and J by 2 bases, and 14 bases separated the two germline ends. CDR3 amino acids: CASSSHGVSNYGYTF. The CDR3 nucleotides are TGTGCCAGCAGCTCCCACGGGGTTTCGAACTATGGCTACACCTTC.

V usage is TRBV7-6 and J usage is TRBJ1-1; D gene uncertain. This CDR3 contains 16 residues. V was clipped by 1 base and J by 8 bases, with 20 bases between them. CDR1 SGHVS and CDR2 FNYEAQ come from the germline V gene. CDR3 nucleotide sequence: TGTGCCAGCAGCTTAGACGGTCGGATTCGGGGTCCCGAAGCTTTCTTT. It codes for CASSLDGRIRGPEAFF.

This clone was detected once. The chain has TRBV5-8 and TRBJ2-2, with D uncertain. Germline CDR1 is SGHTS and CDR2 is YDEGEE. Trimming stripped 0 bases from V and 2 bases from J, with 11 bases between. The CDR3 length is 16 residues. The CDR3 nucleotides read TGTGCCAGCAGCTTGGGGGCAGGCCCCAACACCGGGGAGCTGTTTTTT. This translates into CASSLGAGPNTGELFF.

The chain is built from TRBV27 and TRBJ1-1; unclear D gene. The V gene's germline CDR1 is MNHEY and CDR2 SMNVEV (reference sequence). Trimming left V 5 bases short and J 7 bases short, with 23 bases between. The CDR3 has 16 residues. As DNA, the CDR3 is TGTGCCAGCAGTCCGGGTTCGAGCCCAAGGCGGGGTGAAGCTTTCTTT. Its translation is CASSPGSSPRRGEAFF.

The V gene is TRBV4-3, the J gene TRBJ2-1; maybe TRBD2 (7 bases). This CDR3 has 16 amino acids. The germline V and J ends were trimmed by 0 bases and 7 bases, with 16 bases remaining between them. The V gene's germline CDR1 is LGHNA and CDR2 YSLEER. The CDR3 sequence: CASSQDWGGPLNEQFF. The CDR3 nucleotides read TGCGCCAGCAGCCAAGATTGGGGGGGGCCGTTGAATGAGCAGTTCTTC.

The chain combines TRBV29-1 with TRBJ2-5; 9 nucleotides line up with TRBD1. The germline gives CDR1 SQVTM, CDR2 ANQGSEA. With 7 bases clipped from V and 5 bases from J, the junction kept 5 bases outside the gene matches. CDR3 length: 12 residues. The CDR3 DNA is TGCAGCGCCAGACAGGGGGAGGAGACCCAGTACTTC. As protein: CSARQGEETQYF. The variable domain in full, completed from reference TRBV29-1 and TRBJ2-5, reads SAVISQKPSRDICQRGTSLTIQCQVDSQVTMMFWYRQQPGQSLTLIATANQGSEATYESGFVIDKFPISRPNLTFSTLTVSNMSPEDSSIYLCSARQGEETQYFGPGTRLLVL.

This clone was counted a single time. One end of the junction fails to match germline, which may point to a read error. The chain combines TRBV7-9 with TRBJ2-7; no definite D call. Germline V CDR1 and CDR2: SEHNR, FQNEAQ (reference sequence). The CDR3 runs to 11 residues. DNA of the CDR3: TGTTCCAGCAGCCTCTTCTACGAGCAGTACTTC. This codes for CSSSLFYEQYF. The full variable domain, rest sourced from reference TRBV7-9 and TRBJ2-7, is DTGVSQNPRHKITKRGQNVTFRCDPISEHNRLYWYRQTLGQGPEFLTYFQNEAQLEKSRLLSDRFSAERPKGSFSTLEIQRTEQGDSAMYLCSSSLFYEQYFGPGTRLTVT.

The chain couples TRBV12-1 to TRBJ1-6. TRBV12-1 represents a pseudogene. This CDR3 is built from 17 residues. This CDR3 is CASSFGGTVNYNSPLHF. The CDR3 DNA is TGTGCCAGCAGCTTTGGGGGGACTGTTAACTATAATTCACCCCTCCACTTT.

This chain links TRBV27 with TRBJ1-2, with a tentative D call TRBD1 (6 bases). This CDR3 comprises 14 residues. Trimming left V 5 bases short and J 4 bases short, with 14 bases between. Germline CDR1 is MNHEY and CDR2 is SMNVEV (reference sequence). The CDR3 region is CASSPQGFGYGYTF. Here the CDR3 DNA reads TGTGCCAGCAGTCCCCAGGGGTTTGGCTATGGCTACACCTTC.

This chain joins TRBV9 and TRBJ2-1; no clear D gene. Between the trimmed V and J ends, which lost 0 bases and 2 bases, there was a span of 9 bases. Germline assignment: CDR1 SGDLS and CDR2 YYNGEE. The CDR3 runs to 15 residues. The CDR3 DNA is TGTGCCAGCAGCGTAGATCGCGGAGCCTACAATGAGCAGTTCTTC. This translates into CASSVDRGAYNEQFF.